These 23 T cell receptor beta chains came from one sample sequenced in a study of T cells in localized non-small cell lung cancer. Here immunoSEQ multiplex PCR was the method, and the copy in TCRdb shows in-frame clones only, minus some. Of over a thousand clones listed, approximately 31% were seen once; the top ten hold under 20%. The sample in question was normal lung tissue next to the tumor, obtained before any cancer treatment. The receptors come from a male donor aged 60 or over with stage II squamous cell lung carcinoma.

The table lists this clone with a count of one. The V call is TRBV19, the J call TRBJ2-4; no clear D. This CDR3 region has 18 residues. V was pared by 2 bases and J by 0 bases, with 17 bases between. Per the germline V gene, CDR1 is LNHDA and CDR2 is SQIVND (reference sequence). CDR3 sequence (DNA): TGTGCCAGTAGTATAAGCCTACAGTTAACACTAGCCAAAAACATTCAGTACTTC. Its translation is CASSISLQLTLAKNIQYF.

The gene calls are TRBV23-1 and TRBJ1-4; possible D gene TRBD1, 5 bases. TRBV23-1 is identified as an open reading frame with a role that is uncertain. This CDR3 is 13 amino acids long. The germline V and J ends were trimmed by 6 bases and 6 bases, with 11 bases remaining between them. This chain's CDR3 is CASSLVGDEKLFF. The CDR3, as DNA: TGCGCCAGCAGCTTGGTAGGGGATGAAAAACTGTTTTTT.

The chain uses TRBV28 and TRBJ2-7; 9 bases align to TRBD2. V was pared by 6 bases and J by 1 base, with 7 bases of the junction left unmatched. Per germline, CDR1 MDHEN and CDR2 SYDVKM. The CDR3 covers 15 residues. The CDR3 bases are TGTGCCAGCAGGGGAGAGACTAGCGGATCCTACGAGCAGTACTTC. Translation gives CASRGETSGSYEQYF.

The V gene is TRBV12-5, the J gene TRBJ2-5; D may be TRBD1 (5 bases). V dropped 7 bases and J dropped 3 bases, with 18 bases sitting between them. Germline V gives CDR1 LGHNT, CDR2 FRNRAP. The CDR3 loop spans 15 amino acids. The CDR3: CASAQTQTEKETQYF. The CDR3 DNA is TGTGCTAGTGCCCAAACTCAGACAGAGAAAGAGACCCAGTACTTC.

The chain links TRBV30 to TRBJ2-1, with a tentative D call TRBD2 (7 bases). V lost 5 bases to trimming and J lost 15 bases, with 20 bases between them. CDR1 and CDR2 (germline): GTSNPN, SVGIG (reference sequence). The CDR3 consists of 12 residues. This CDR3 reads CAWFGQGGGWFF. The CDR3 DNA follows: TGTGCCTGGTTCGGACAAGGGGGAGGGTGGTTCTTC.

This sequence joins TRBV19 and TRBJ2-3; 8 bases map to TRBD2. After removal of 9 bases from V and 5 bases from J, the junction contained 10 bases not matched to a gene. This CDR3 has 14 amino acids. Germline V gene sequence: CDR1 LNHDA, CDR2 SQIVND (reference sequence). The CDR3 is CASVSGKDVDTQYF. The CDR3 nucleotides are TGTGCCAGCGTTAGCGGGAAGGACGTAGATACGCAGTATTTT.

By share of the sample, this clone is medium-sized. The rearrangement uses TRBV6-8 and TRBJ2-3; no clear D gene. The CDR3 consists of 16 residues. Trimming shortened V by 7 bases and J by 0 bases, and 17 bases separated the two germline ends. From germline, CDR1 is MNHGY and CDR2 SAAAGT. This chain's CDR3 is CASNLGGHVSTDTQYF. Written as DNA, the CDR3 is TGTGCCAGCAACCTTGGTGGGCACGTTAGCACAGATACGCAGTATTTT.

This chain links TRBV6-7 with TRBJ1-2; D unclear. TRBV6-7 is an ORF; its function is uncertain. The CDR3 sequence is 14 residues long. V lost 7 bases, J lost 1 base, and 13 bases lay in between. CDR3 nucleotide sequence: TGTGCCAGCATACCGAGGGCGATTAACTATGGCTACACCTTC. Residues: CASIPRAINYGYTF.

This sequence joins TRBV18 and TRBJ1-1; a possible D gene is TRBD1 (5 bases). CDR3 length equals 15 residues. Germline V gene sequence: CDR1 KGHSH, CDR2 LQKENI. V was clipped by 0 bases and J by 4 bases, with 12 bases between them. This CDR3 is CASSPPGRTITEAFF. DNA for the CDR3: TGTGCCAGCTCACCACCGGGACGGACGATCACTGAAGCTTTCTTT.

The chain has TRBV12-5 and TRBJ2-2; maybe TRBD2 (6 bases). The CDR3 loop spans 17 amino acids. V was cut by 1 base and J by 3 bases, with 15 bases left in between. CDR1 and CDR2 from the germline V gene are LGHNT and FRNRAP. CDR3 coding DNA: TGTGCTAGTGGTTTGGGGGCGGGACCTGGGGACACCGGGGAGCTGTTTTTT. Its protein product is CASGLGAGPGDTGELFF.

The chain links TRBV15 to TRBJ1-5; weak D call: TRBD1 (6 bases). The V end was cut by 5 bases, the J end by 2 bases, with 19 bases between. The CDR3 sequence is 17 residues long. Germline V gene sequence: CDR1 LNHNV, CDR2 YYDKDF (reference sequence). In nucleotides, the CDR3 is TGTGCCACCAGCCCCAGGTTGATAAGGGGGGGCAATCAGCCCCAGCATTTT. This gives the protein CATSPRLIRGGNQPQHF. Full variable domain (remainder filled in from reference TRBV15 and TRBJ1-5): DAMVIQNPRYQVTQFGKPVTLSCSQTLNHNVMYWYQQKSSQAPKLLFHYYDKDFNNEADTPDNFQSRRPNTSFCFLDIRSPGLGDTAMYLCATSPRLIRGGNQPQHFGDGTRLSIL.

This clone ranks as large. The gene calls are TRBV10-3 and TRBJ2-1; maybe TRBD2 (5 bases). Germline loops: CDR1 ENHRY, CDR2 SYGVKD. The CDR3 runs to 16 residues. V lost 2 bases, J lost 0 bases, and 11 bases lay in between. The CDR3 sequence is CAISERVGVSYNEQFF. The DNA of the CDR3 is TGTGCCATCAGTGAGCGCGTGGGAGTCTCCTACAATGAGCAGTTCTTC.

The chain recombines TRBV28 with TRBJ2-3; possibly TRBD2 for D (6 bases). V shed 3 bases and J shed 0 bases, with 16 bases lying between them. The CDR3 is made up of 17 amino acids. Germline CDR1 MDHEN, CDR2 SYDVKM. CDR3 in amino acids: CASSFAMGGLSTDTQYF. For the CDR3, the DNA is TGTGCCAGCAGTTTTGCCATGGGGGGACTTAGCACAGATACGCAGTATTTT.

The CDR3, as DNA: TGTGCCAGCAGATTGGACGGCCCTAACTATGGCTACACCTTC. Its translation: CASRLDGPNYGYTF. The J gene is TRBJ1-2, the V gene TRBV6-8; D is undetermined. V lost 6 bases and J lost 0, with 11 bases in between. This CDR3 region has 14 residues. Germline CDR1 MNHGY, CDR2 SAAAGT.

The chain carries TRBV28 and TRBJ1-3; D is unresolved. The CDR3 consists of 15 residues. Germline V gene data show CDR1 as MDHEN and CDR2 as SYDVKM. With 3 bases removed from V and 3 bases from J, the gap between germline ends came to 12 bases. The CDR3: CASSFGGGIGNTIYF. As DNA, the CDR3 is TGTGCCAGCAGTTTCGGCGGAGGGATTGGAAACACCATATATTTT. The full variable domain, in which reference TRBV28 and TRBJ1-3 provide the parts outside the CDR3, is DVKVTQSSRYLVKRTGEKVFLECVQDMDHENMFWYRQDPGLGLRLIYFSYDVKMKEKGDIPEGYSVSREKKERFSLILESASTNQTSMYLCASSFGGGIGNTIYFGEGSWLTVV.

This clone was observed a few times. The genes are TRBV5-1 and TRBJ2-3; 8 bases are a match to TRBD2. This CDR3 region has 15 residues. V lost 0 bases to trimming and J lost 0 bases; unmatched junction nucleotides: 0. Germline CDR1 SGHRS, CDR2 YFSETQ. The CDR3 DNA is TGCGCCAGCAGCTTGGGACTAGCGAGCACAGATACGCAGTATTTT. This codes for CASSLGLASTDTQYF.

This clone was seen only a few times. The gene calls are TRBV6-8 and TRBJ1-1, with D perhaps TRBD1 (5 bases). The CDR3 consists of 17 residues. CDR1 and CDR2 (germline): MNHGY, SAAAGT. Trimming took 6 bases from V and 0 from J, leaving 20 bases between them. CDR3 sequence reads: CASRSQGGTIMNTEAFF. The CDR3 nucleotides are TGTGCCAGCAGATCCCAGGGAGGGACGATCATGAACACTGAAGCTTTCTTT.

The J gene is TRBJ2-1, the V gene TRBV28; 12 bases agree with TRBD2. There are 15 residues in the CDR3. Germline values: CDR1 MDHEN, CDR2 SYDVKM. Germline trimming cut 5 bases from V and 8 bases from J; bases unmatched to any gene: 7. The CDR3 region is CASSATSGGSYEQFF. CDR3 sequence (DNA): TGTGCCAGCAGTGCGACTAGCGGGGGATCCTATGAGCAGTTCTTC.

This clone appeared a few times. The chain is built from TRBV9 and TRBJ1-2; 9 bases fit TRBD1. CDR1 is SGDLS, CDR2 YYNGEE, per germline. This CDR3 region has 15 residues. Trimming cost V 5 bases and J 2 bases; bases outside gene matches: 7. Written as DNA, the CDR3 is TGTGCCAGCAGTCCGGGACAGGGACGCAACTATGGCTACACCTTC. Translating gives CASSPGQGRNYGYTF.

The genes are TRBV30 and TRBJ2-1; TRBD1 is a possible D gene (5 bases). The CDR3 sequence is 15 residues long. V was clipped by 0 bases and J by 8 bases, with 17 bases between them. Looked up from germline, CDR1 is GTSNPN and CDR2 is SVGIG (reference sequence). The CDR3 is CAWSVGWGLSYEQFF. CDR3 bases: TGTGCCTGGAGTGTGGGGTGGGGCTTATCATATGAGCAGTTCTTC.

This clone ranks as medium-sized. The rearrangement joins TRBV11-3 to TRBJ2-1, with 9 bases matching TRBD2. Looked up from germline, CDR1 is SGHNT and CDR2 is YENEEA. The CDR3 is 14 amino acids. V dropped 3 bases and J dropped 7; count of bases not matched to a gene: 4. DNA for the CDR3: TGTGCCAGCAGCTTGCAACTAGCGGGTAATGAGCAGTTCTTC. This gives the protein CASSLQLAGNEQFF.

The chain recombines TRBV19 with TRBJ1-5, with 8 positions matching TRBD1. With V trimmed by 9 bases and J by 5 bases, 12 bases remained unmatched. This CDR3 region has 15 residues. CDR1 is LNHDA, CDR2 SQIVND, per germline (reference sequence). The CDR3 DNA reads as TGTGCCAGACGTCTTCGGACAGGGTATTATCAGCCCCAGCATTTT. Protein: CARRLRTGYYQPQHF.

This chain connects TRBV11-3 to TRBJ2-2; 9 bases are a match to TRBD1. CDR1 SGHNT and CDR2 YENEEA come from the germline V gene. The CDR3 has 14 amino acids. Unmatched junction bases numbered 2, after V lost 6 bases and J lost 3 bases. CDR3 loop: CASRRQGDTGELFF. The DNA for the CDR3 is TGTGCCAGCAGACGACAGGGGGACACCGGGGAGCTGTTTTTT.